This TCR beta chain was found in a study of STAT5B mutations in CD4+ large granular lymphocyte leukemia. Overall study results and limits: No patients shared main leukemic clonotypes, though around 25% appeared at low frequency elsewhere. Patient CD4-sorted repertoires stayed more clonal than healthy ones after leukemic-clone removal. 8/27 top patient clones versus 2/35 control clones were TRBV06-family.

Per the original data handling: A productive frequency of 2.59 x 10-5 was the lowest detectable. Produced via immunoSEQ multiplex PCR; TCRdb's table is partial and in-frame only. V and J calls and clone size are given by that table; D and trimming were obtained from the DNA. The top ten clones hold about 4.6% of a sample with 34,000 or so clones, around four fifths of them seen once. V dropped 0 bases and J dropped 10 bases, with 12 bases sitting between them. Germline V gene lookup returns CDR1 GTSNPN and CDR2 SVGIG (reference sequence). The CDR3 has 12 residues. A word on this clone: What it recognizes is unknown.

The TCR comes from a human donor in good health. The V gene is TRBV30, the J gene TRBJ1-1; D is perhaps TRBD1 (6 bases). The source material was CD4+ T cells from blood buffy coats. The CDR3 loop reads CAWSVQGSGAFF. The CDR3 bases are TGTGCCTGGAGTGTACAGGGTAGCGGAGCTTTCTTT.